Listed below are T cell receptor beta chains from one sample, sequenced in a study of blood T cell repertoires in COVID-19. TCRdb's copy holds only in-frame clones and misses some; the assay was immunoSEQ multiplex PCR. The table records roughly 88,000 clones, 70% to 90% of them present only once. The sample was peripheral blood. These receptors came from an elderly woman with acute or convalescent COVID-19. CDR3s include the opening cysteine and the closing phenylalanine or tryptophan. D genes are given only for firm matches. The size field is filled for only some rows; it gives once, few, many or a size class.

>TRBV19|-|TRBD1|TRBJ1-1
TGTGCCAGTAGTAAAGTATCCGGCAGGGGGGCCGGAGGGACTGAAGCTTTCTTT
CASSKVSGRGAGGTEAFF
>TRBV3-1/TRBV3-2|once|TRBD1|TRBJ1-3
TGTGCCAGCAGCCAAGCTCCCGGACAGGGGGCTGCAAACACCATATATTTT
CASSQAPGQGAANTIYF
>TRBV27|-|TRBD1|TRBJ1-4
TGTGCCAGCAGTGCTCCCTCGACAGGGGGACGGGAAAAACTGTTTTTT
CASSAPSTGGREKLFF
>TRBV6-6|few|-|TRBJ2-7
TGTGCCAGCAGTTACTCGGGTGAGGGAAGGAGAAACGAGCAGTACTTC
CASSYSGEGRRNEQYF
>TRBV10-1|-|TRBD1|TRBJ2-5
TGCGCCAGCAGTGAGGACAGGGCCGAAGAGACCCAGTACTTC
CASSEDRAEETQYF
>TRBV6-2/TRBV6-3|few|TRBD1|TRBJ1-1
TGTGCCAGCAGTTACAGCGCGGGACAGCGGGTCTCCACTGAAGCTTTCTTT
CASSYSAGQRVSTEAFF
>TRBV27|-|TRBD2|TRBJ2-5
TGTGCCAGCAGTTTAAGGACTAGCGGGGGGGCTAAAAAAGAGACCCAGTACTTC
CASSLRTSGGAKKETQYF
>TRBV7-2|once|-|TRBJ2-7
TGTGCCAGCAGCCCGGGAGCATACGAGCAGTACTTC
CASSPGAYEQYF
>TRBV10-1|-|-|TRBJ1-4
TGCGCCAGCAGAGTGAGGTACGGGGGGCTCAATGAAAAACTGTTTTTT
CASRVRYGGLNEKLFF
>TRBV6-5|-|-|TRBJ2-3
TGTGCCAGCAGCCCCGGGGGATCAGATACGCAGTATTTT
CASSPGGSDTQYF
>TRBV10-2|-|-|TRBJ2-2
TGCGCCAGCAGTGGGGGCCTAGCGACCGGGGAGCTGTTTTTT
CASSGGLATGELFF
>TRBV19|-|TRBD1|TRBJ2-2
TGTGCCAGTAGTCGGGACAGGGAGACCGGGGAGCTGTTTTTT
CASSRDRETGELFF
>TRBV2|-|TRBD1|TRBJ1-1
TGTGCCAGCAGTGATGGGGACAGGGTGAACACTGAAGCTTTCTTT
CASSDGDRVNTEAFF
>TRBV30|-|TRBD2|TRBJ2-7
TGTGCCTGGAGGACTAGCGGGGGCCCCTCGAACGAGCAGTACTTC
CAWRTSGGPSNEQYF
>TRBV7-3|-|-|TRBJ1-1
TGTGCCAGCAGCTTAAGGGGCGAGAACACTGAAGCTTTCTTT
CASSLRGENTEAFF
>TRBV28|-|-|TRBJ2-2
TGTGCCAGCAGTCCCTATCCCGCCGGGGAGCTGTTTTTT
CASSPYPAGELFF
>TRBV18|-|TRBD2|TRBJ2-3
TGTGCCAGCTCACCCCCGGGACTAGCGGGGGGCTTGACAGATACGCAGTATTTT
CASSPPGLAGGLTDTQYF
>TRBV6-2/TRBV6-3|-|-|TRBJ1-5
TGTGCCAGCAGCCAGACAGGACTCAATCAGCCCCAGCATTTT
CASSQTGLNQPQHF
>TRBV7-3|-|TRBD2|TRBJ2-7
TGTGCCAGCAGCTTACTAGCGGGGGGAAGCTACGAGCAGTACTTC
CASSLLAGGSYEQYF
>TRBV2|once|-|TRBJ1-6
TGTGCCAGCAGTGTACGGGGATCACCCCTCCACTTT
CASSVRGSPLHF
>TRBV19|-|-|TRBJ2-7
TGTGCCAGTAGTATAGGAGTAAGCTACCACGAGCAGTACTTC
CASSIGVSYHEQYF
>TRBV12-3/TRBV12-4|few|-|TRBJ1-5
TGTGCCAGCAGTTTCCCAGGGATCGCCCAGCATTTT
CASSFPGIAQHF
>TRBV6-5|-|TRBD1|TRBJ1-3
TGTGCCAGCAGCAACGGACAGGGCTTGGGAAACACCATATATTTT
CASSNGQGLGNTIYF
>TRBV4-1|-|-|TRBJ1-1
TGCGCCAGCAGCCCTTTGAAGGGGAAAGGGTCTGAAGCTTTCTTT
CASSPLKGKGSEAFF
>TRBV30|-|-|TRBJ2-6
TGTGCCTGGACTGGGCAGTCTGCTGGGGCCAACGTCCTGACTTTC
CAWTGQSAGANVLTF
>TRBV2|-|TRBD2|TRBJ2-7
TGTGCCAGCAGGGGGACTAGCGGGGGGTACGAGCAGTACTTC
CASRGTSGGYEQYF
>TRBV4-3|-|-|TRBJ1-1
TGCGCCAGCAGCCAACAGAAGGGGCCTAGGGACACTGAAGCTTTCTTT
CASSQQKGPRDTEAFF
>TRBV19|-|-|TRBJ1-5
TGTGCCAGTAAAGGATGGGAGCTCAATCAGCCCCAGCATTTT
CASKGWELNQPQHF
>TRBV5-4|-|-|TRBJ1-2
TGTGCCAGCAGCTTGGGACCAGGGGACTATGGCTACACCTTC
CASSLGPGDYGYTF
>TRBV7-9|-|-|TRBJ2-1
TGTGCCAGCAGCTACGCGGGACCCAACAATGAGCAGTTCTTC
CASSYAGPNNEQFF
>TRBV9|once|TRBD1|TRBJ1-2
TGTGCCAGCAGCGAGAGGGACAGGACGAACTATGGCTACACCTTC
CASSERDRTNYGYTF
>TRBV3-1/TRBV3-2|-|-|TRBJ1-2
TGTGCCAGCAGCCAAAGTCACAGATTGGGTGGGGGGTGGAACTATGGCTACACCTTC
CASSQSHRLGGGWNYGYTF
>TRBV5-1|-|-|TRBJ1-3
TGCGCCAGCAGCTTGGTTCCAGGTGGAAACACCATATATTTT
CASSLVPGGNTIYF